This T cell receptor beta chain was sequenced for a study of blood T cells in healthy people across ages. From germline, CDR1 is SEHNR and CDR2 FQNEAQ (reference sequence). The CDR3 length is 15 residues. V was clipped by 1 base and J by 0 bases, with 7 bases between them. A second PCR of 7 to 11 cycles used a sample-barcoded 5' primer and a J-beta primer mix. MiXCR, run by TCRdb on the 5' RACE reads, gives a single entry per CDR3 protein. This table has approximately 780,000 distinct CDR3 sequences, about a quarter appearing once. PBMCs, at least 6.5 million per sample, were isolated. These same data were also listed under a study on T cells of mothers and their children. This second study says: The study obtained over 9 million TCR beta CDR3 reads per mother and about 3 million per child.

This chain links TRBV7-9 with TRBJ1-3; D is unresolved. The sequence was obtained from a boy under 18 in good health. Sequencing was carried out using blood. Written as DNA, the CDR3 is TGTGCCAGCAGCTTAGGCTGGACCTCTGGAAACACCATATATTTT. This gives the protein CASSLGWTSGNTIYF.